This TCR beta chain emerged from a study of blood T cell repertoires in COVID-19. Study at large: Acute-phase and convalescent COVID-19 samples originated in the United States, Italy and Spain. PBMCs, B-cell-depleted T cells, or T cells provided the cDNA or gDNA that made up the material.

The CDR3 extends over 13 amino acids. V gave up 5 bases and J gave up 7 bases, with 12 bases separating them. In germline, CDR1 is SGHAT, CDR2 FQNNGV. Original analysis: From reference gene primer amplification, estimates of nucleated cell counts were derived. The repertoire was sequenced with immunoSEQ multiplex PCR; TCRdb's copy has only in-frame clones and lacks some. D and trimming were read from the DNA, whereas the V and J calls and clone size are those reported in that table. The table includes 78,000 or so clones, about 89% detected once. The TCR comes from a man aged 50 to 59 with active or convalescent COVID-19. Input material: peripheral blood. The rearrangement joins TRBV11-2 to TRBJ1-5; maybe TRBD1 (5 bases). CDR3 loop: CASSAGGGQPQHF. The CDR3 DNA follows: TGTGCCAGCAGCGCCGGGGGGGGACAGCCCCAGCATTTT.